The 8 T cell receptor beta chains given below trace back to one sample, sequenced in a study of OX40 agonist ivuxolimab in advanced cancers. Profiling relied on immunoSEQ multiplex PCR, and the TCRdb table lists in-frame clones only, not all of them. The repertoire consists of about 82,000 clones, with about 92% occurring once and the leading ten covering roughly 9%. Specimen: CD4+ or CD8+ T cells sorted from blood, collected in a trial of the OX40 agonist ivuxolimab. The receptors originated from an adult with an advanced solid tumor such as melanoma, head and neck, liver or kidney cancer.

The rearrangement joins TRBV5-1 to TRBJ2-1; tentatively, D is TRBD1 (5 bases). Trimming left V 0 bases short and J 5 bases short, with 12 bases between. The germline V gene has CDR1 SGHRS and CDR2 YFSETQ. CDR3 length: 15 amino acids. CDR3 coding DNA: TGCGCCAGCAGCTTGGATAACAGGTATGACAATGAGCAGTTCTTC. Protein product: CASSLDNRYDNEQFF.

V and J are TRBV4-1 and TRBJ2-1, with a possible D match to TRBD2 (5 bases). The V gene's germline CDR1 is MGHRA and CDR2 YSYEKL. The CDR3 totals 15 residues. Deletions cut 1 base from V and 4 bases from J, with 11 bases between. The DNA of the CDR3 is TGCGCCAGCAGCCAAGTTCCTGGGAGTTACAATGAGCAGTTCTTC. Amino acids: CASSQVPGSYNEQFF.

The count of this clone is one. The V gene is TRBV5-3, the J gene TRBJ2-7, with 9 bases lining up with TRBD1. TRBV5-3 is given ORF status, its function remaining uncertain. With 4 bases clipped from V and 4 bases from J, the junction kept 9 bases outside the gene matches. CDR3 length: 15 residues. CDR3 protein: CARSPGQGNLYEQYF. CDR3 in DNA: TGTGCCAGAAGCCCTGGACAGGGGAATTTGTACGAGCAGTACTTC.

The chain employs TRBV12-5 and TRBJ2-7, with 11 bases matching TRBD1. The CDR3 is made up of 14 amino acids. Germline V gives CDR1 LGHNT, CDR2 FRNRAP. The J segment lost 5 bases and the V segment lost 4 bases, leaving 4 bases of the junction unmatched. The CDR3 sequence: CASGSPGQGDEQYF. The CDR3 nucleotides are TGTGCTAGTGGTTCGCCGGGACAGGGGGACGAGCAGTACTTC.

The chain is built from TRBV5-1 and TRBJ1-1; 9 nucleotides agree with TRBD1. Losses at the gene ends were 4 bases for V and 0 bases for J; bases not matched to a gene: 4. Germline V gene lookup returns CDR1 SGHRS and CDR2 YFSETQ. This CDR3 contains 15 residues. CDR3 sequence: CASSPDRGVNTEAFF. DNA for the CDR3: TGCGCCAGCAGCCCGGACAGGGGAGTGAACACTGAAGCTTTCTTT.

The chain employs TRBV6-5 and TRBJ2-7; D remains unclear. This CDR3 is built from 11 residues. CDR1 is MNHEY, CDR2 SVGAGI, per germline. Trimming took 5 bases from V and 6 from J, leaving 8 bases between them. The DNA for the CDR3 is TGTGCCAGCAGTCACCCTGCCGAGCAGTACTTC. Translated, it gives CASSHPAEQYF.

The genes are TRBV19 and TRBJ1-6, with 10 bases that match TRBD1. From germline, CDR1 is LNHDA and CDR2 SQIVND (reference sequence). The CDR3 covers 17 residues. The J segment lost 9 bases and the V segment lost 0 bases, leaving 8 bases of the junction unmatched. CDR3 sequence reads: CASSIDRTGGIGSPLHF. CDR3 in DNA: TGTGCCAGTAGTATAGATCGGACAGGGGGTATCGGTTCACCCCTCCACTTT. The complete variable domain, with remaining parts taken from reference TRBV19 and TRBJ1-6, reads DGGITQSPKYLFRKEGQNVTLSCEQNLNHDAMYWYRQDPGQGLRLIYYSQIVNDFQKGDIAEGYSVSREKKESFPLTVTSAQKNPTAFYLCASSIDRTGGIGSPLHFGNGTRLTVT.

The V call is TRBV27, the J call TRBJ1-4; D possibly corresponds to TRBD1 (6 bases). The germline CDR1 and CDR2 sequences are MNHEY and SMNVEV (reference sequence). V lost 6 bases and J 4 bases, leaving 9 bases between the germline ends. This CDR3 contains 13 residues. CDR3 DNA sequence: TGTGCCAGCAGGGGACACTTTAATGAAAAACTGTTTTTT. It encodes CASRGHFNEKLFF.